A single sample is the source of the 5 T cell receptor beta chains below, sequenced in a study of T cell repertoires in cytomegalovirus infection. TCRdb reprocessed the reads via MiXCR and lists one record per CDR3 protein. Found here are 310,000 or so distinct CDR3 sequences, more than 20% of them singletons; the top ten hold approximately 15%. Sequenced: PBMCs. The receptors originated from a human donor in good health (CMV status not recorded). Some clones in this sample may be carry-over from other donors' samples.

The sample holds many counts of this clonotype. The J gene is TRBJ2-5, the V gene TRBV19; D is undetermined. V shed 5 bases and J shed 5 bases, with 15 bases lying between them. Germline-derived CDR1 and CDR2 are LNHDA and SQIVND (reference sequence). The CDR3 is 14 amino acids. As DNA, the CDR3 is TGTGCCAGTAGTTCGATCCCAACCAGGGAGACCCAGTACTTC. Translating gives CASSSIPTRETQYF.

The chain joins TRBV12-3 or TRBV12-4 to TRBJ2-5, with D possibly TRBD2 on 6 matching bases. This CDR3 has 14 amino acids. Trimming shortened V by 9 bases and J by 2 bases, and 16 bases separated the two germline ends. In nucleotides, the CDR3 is TGTGCCAGTTCGACGGTGGCGGGACAAGAGACCCAGTACTTC. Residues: CASSTVAGQETQYF.

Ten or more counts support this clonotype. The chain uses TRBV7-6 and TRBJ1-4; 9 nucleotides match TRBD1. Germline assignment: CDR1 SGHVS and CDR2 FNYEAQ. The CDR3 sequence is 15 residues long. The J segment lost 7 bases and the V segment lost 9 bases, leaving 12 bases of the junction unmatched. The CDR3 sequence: CASRETGGAGEKLFF. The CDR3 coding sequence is TGTGCCAGTCGGGAAACAGGGGGCGCGGGTGAAAAACTGTTTTTT.

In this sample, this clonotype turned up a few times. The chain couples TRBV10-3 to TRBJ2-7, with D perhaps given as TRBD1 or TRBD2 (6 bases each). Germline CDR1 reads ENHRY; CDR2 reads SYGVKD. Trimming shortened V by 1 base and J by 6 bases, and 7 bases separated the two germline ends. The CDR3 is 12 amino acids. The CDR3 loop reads CAISEWGAEQYF. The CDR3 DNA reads TGTGCCATCAGTGAGTGGGGGGCCGAGCAGTACTTC.

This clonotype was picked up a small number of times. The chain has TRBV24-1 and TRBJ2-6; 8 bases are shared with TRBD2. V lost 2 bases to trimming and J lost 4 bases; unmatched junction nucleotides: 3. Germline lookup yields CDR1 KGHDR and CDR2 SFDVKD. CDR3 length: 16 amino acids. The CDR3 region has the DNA TGTGCCACCAGTGATTCTAGCGGGTCGGGGGCCAACGTCCTGACTTTC. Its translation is CATSDSSGSGANVLTF.